The T cell receptor beta chain described here comes from a study of T-cell reconstitution after alpha-beta-depleted transplantation in children. The CDR3 extends over 11 amino acids. Germline CDR1 LNHDA, CDR2 SQIVND (reference sequence). The germline V and J ends were trimmed by 2 bases and 6 bases, with 4 bases remaining between them. Unique molecular identifiers featured in how the TCRbeta library was prepared. From the PCR reads, TCRdb called clonotypes with MiXCR, one entry per CDR3 protein. This sample has hundreds of thousands of distinct CDR3 sequences, with 16% found just once. The TCR sequence derives from a human donor who donated a stem cell graft to a child with acute myeloid leukemia. The material was PBMCs from the stem cell graft donor, obtained from the stem cell graft. The V and J genes are TRBV19 and TRBJ1-2, with unresolved D. The CDR3 here is CASSIQNGYTF. DNA for the CDR3: TGTGCCAGTAGTATACAGAATGGCTACACCTTC. Drawing the rest from reference TRBV19 and TRBJ1-2, the complete variable domain is DGGITQSPKYLFRKEGQNVTLSCEQNLNHDAMYWYRQDPGQGLRLIYYSQIVNDFQKGDIAEGYSVSREKKESFPLTVTSAQKNPTAFYLCASSIQNGYTFGSGTRLTVV.